These T cell receptor beta chains were read from a single sample in a study of T-cell memory formation after mild COVID-19. TCRdb re-called the 5' RACE reads through MiXCR, storing one row per CDR3 protein. This table holds hundreds of thousands of distinct CDR3 sequences, approximately 27% found once. Sequencing was carried out using PBMCs or a T cell subset sorted from them (not recorded which). The receptors were gathered from an adult woman who had mild COVID-19 (a few samples of this study predate the infection). Cell type and time point are not known. CDR3s include the opening cysteine and the closing phenylalanine or tryptophan. The order of the fields is clone size, D gene, J gene, V gene, CDR3 DNA, CDR3 protein. A D gene is named only where the DNA matches it firmly. Where a row states a size, it is once, few, many or the class of an expanded clone; other rows omit it.

clone size: -
D gene: -
J gene: TRBJ1-2
V gene: TRBV10-3
CDR3 DNA: TGTGCCATCAGCCCTGAGGGCTATGGCTACACCTTC
CDR3 protein: CAISPEGYGYTF

clone size: -
D gene: -
J gene: TRBJ1-2
V gene: TRBV6-6
CDR3 DNA: TGTGCCAGCAGTTACATGGGGGGGGCGAACTATGGCTACACCTTC
CDR3 protein: CASSYMGGANYGYTF

clone size: -
D gene: -
J gene: TRBJ2-1
V gene: TRBV7-9
CDR3 DNA: TGTGCCAGCAGCCTCAGGGAATCAACCTACAATGAGCAGTTCTTC
CDR3 protein: CASSLRESTYNEQFF

clone size: -
D gene: -
J gene: TRBJ2-7
V gene: TRBV15
CDR3 DNA: TGTGCCACCAGCGATAGACTGGGTGTCAGCGAGCAGTACTTC
CDR3 protein: CATSDRLGVSEQYF

clone size: -
D gene: TRBD1
J gene: TRBJ2-3
V gene: TRBV11-2
CDR3 DNA: TGTGCCAGCAGGCCTTCATGGTGGGATTCTCCGGGACAGGGGAAGGATACGCAGTATTTT
CDR3 protein: CASRPSWWDSPGQGKDTQYF

clone size: many
D gene: -
J gene: TRBJ2-1
V gene: TRBV7-2
CDR3 DNA: TGCGCCAGCAGCTTGGGGCAGGGCACCTACAATGAGCAGTTCTTC
CDR3 protein: CASSLGQGTYNEQFF

clone size: -
D gene: -
J gene: TRBJ2-5
V gene: TRBV6-5
CDR3 DNA: TGTGCCAGCAGTTACTCGACTGCAGGGTCTGTGGAGACCCAGTACTTC
CDR3 protein: CASSYSTAGSVETQYF

clone size: -
D gene: -
J gene: TRBJ2-3
V gene: TRBV5-4
CDR3 DNA: TGTGCCAGCAGCTCTCCGGGGCCCCTCACAGATACGCAGTATTTT
CDR3 protein: CASSSPGPLTDTQYF

clone size: -
D gene: TRBD1
J gene: TRBJ1-1
V gene: TRBV4-1
CDR3 DNA: TGCGCCAGCAGCCCAGAGGGGGCCCAGAGAGGAGCTTTCTTT
CDR3 protein: CASSPEGAQRGAFF

clone size: -
D gene: TRBD1
J gene: TRBJ2-2
V gene: TRBV12-3/TRBV12-4
CDR3 DNA: TGTGCCAGCAGGAACACGACAGGGTTTACCGGGGAGCTGTTTTTT
CDR3 protein: CASRNTTGFTGELFF

clone size: -
D gene: TRBD1
J gene: TRBJ1-1
V gene: TRBV13
CDR3 DNA: TGTGCCAGCAGCCCCTACAACAGGGGAAGCGGTACTGAAGCTTTCTTT
CDR3 protein: CASSPYNRGSGTEAFF

clone size: few
D gene: -
J gene: TRBJ2-7
V gene: TRBV14
CDR3 DNA: TGTGCCAGCAGCCAACAGACAGTTACCTACGAGCAGTACTTC
CDR3 protein: CASSQQTVTYEQYF

clone size: -
D gene: -
J gene: TRBJ2-7
V gene: TRBV6-2/TRBV6-3
CDR3 DNA: TGTGCCAGCACTGAGCCTGCCTACGAGCAGTACTTC
CDR3 protein: CASTEPAYEQYF

clone size: few
D gene: -
J gene: TRBJ2-5
V gene: TRBV21-1
CDR3 DNA: TGTGCCGGAAGGAGTCAAGAGACCCAGTACTTC
CDR3 protein: CAGRSQETQYF

clone size: many
D gene: -
J gene: TRBJ2-1
V gene: TRBV7-6
CDR3 DNA: TGTGCCAGCAGCTACTCATGGGAGGAGCAGTTCTTC
CDR3 protein: CASSYSWEEQFF

clone size: -
D gene: TRBD1
J gene: TRBJ1-5
V gene: TRBV2
CDR3 DNA: TGTGCCAGCACAGGGACAGGGGGCGATCAGCCCCAGCATTTT
CDR3 protein: CASTGTGGDQPQHF

clone size: -
D gene: -
J gene: TRBJ1-1
V gene: TRBV11-1
CDR3 DNA: TGTGCCAGCAGCTCGTATGAAAACACTGAAGCTTTCTTT
CDR3 protein: CASSSYENTEAFF

clone size: -
D gene: -
J gene: TRBJ2-1
V gene: TRBV3-1
CDR3 DNA: TGTGCCAGCAGCCAAAGGCAGGGGCCCTACAATGAGCAGTTCTTC
CDR3 protein: CASSQRQGPYNEQFF

clone size: few
D gene: -
J gene: TRBJ2-5
V gene: TRBV14
CDR3 DNA: TGTGCCAGCAGCCAAGAAGTATCATGGGAGACCCAGTACTTC
CDR3 protein: CASSQEVSWETQYF

clone size: -
D gene: -
J gene: TRBJ2-5
V gene: TRBV30
CDR3 DNA: TGTGCCTGGAGTGTAAAAGAGACCCAGTACTTC
CDR3 protein: CAWSVKETQYF

clone size: -
D gene: -
J gene: TRBJ2-5
V gene: TRBV27
CDR3 DNA: TGTGCCAGCAGCCCCCGAGGGCCTTGGGAGACCCAGTACTTC
CDR3 protein: CASSPRGPWETQYF

clone size: -
D gene: -
J gene: TRBJ2-2
V gene: TRBV12-3/TRBV12-4
CDR3 DNA: TGTGCCAGCAGTTTTCGGGCAGTCAACACCGGGGAGCTGTTTTTT
CDR3 protein: CASSFRAVNTGELFF

clone size: -
D gene: -
J gene: TRBJ2-1
V gene: TRBV20-1
CDR3 DNA: TGCAGTGCCGTGGCAGGGAGCTCCTACAATGAGCAGTTCTTC
CDR3 protein: CSAVAGSSYNEQFF

clone size: few
D gene: -
J gene: TRBJ2-5
V gene: TRBV29-1
CDR3 DNA: TGCAGCGTTGATCTCCATAATCAAGAGACCCAGTACTTC
CDR3 protein: CSVDLHNQETQYF

clone size: few
D gene: -
J gene: TRBJ1-1
V gene: TRBV19
CDR3 DNA: TGTGCCAGTAGTATAGGAGGCAGGTGGGGATTGAGTCCGAACACTGAAGCTTTCTTT
CDR3 protein: CASSIGGRWGLSPNTEAFF

clone size: -
D gene: -
J gene: TRBJ1-3
V gene: TRBV18
CDR3 DNA: TGTGCCAGCTCACCAGATCGCCCTGGAAACACCATATATTTT
CDR3 protein: CASSPDRPGNTIYF

clone size: -
D gene: TRBD1
J gene: TRBJ1-1
V gene: TRBV5-1
CDR3 DNA: TGCGCCAGCAGCTTGGCCCCTACAGGGGTGAACACTGAAGCTTTCTTT
CDR3 protein: CASSLAPTGVNTEAFF

clone size: -
D gene: -
J gene: TRBJ1-2
V gene: TRBV9
CDR3 DNA: TGTGCCAGCAGCGTAGGAAACTATGGCTACACCTTC
CDR3 protein: CASSVGNYGYTF

clone size: many
D gene: TRBD1
J gene: TRBJ2-3
V gene: TRBV7-9
CDR3 DNA: TGTGCCAGTACAGGGGGCACAGATACGCAGTATTTT
CDR3 protein: CASTGGTDTQYF

clone size: few
D gene: -
J gene: TRBJ1-2
V gene: TRBV28
CDR3 DNA: TGTGCCAGCAGAAACGACAGGAATGGCTACACCTTC
CDR3 protein: CASRNDRNGYTF

clone size: few
D gene: -
J gene: TRBJ1-1
V gene: TRBV20-1
CDR3 DNA: TGCAGTGCTTCGGACAGAGGGAGCATAGGGGCTTTCTTT
CDR3 protein: CSASDRGSIGAFF

clone size: few
D gene: -
J gene: TRBJ1-1
V gene: TRBV28
CDR3 DNA: TGTGCCACCCGTGGGGGATCTCGGGGGAAGAACACTGAAGCTTTCTTT
CDR3 protein: CATRGGSRGKNTEAFF

clone size: few
D gene: -
J gene: TRBJ1-1
V gene: TRBV3-1
CDR3 DNA: TGTGCCAGCAGCCAAGGCGGGGGAGTCCTAGAAGCTTTCTTT
CDR3 protein: CASSQGGGVLEAFF

clone size: few
D gene: -
J gene: TRBJ2-5
V gene: TRBV4-1
CDR3 DNA: TGCGCCAGCAGCCAAGATTTGGAGTACCAAGAGACCCAGTACTTC
CDR3 protein: CASSQDLEYQETQYF

clone size: -
D gene: -
J gene: TRBJ2-7
V gene: TRBV3-1
CDR3 DNA: TGTGCCAGCAGCCGCTCCCGGGGGTCTCTCTTCGAGCAGTACTTC
CDR3 protein: CASSRSRGSLFEQYF

clone size: -
D gene: -
J gene: TRBJ2-7
V gene: TRBV20-1
CDR3 DNA: TGCAGTGCCGCGGACTGGGAGGCAGGCTACGAGCAGTACTTC
CDR3 protein: CSAADWEAGYEQYF

clone size: few
D gene: -
J gene: TRBJ1-2
V gene: TRBV7-9
CDR3 DNA: TGTGCCAGCAGCTTAGCGCTTACCAGTCCGGAAGTTCGTGGCTACACCTTC
CDR3 protein: CASSLALTSPEVRGYTF

clone size: -
D gene: -
J gene: TRBJ2-7
V gene: TRBV5-6
CDR3 DNA: TGTGCCAGCAGCGGCCGGGACAACCCCCTCTACGAGCAGTACTTC
CDR3 protein: CASSGRDNPLYEQYF

clone size: few
D gene: -
J gene: TRBJ2-2
V gene: TRBV7-6
CDR3 DNA: TGTGCCAGCGGCACCGGGGAGCTGTTTTTT
CDR3 protein: CASGTGELFF

clone size: -
D gene: TRBD2
J gene: TRBJ2-4
V gene: TRBV11-3
CDR3 DNA: TGTGCCAGCAGCTTAGGCGTGGGCGGGAGTAAAAACATTCAGTACTTC
CDR3 protein: CASSLGVGGSKNIQYF

clone size: many
D gene: TRBD1
J gene: TRBJ2-1
V gene: TRBV24-1
CDR3 DNA: TGTGCCACCAGTGATTTGCCCGGGGACAGGTCCTACAATGAGCAGTTCTTC
CDR3 protein: CATSDLPGDRSYNEQFF

clone size: -
D gene: -
J gene: TRBJ2-1
V gene: TRBV29-1
CDR3 DNA: TGCAGCGCCGCCCCGACTCCCTCGGTTGAGCAGTTCTTC
CDR3 protein: CSAAPTPSVEQFF

clone size: few
D gene: -
J gene: TRBJ2-5
V gene: TRBV15
CDR3 DNA: TGTGCCACCAGCAGAGAGTTTCGGGAGACCCAGTACTTC
CDR3 protein: CATSREFRETQYF

clone size: -
D gene: TRBD1
J gene: TRBJ2-5
V gene: TRBV9
CDR3 DNA: TGTGCCAGCAGCGGAGGACAGGGGGCGCGAGTCGAGACCCAGTACTTC
CDR3 protein: CASSGGQGARVETQYF

clone size: few
D gene: -
J gene: TRBJ1-1
V gene: TRBV18
CDR3 DNA: TGTGCCAGCTCACCAAACACCGGCGACACTGAAGCTTTCTTT
CDR3 protein: CASSPNTGDTEAFF

clone size: -
D gene: -
J gene: TRBJ1-5
V gene: TRBV21-1
CDR3 DNA: TGTGCCAGCAAACGACAGGGCAATCAGCCCCAGCATTTT
CDR3 protein: CASKRQGNQPQHF

clone size: -
D gene: TRBD1
J gene: TRBJ2-7
V gene: TRBV6-2/TRBV6-3
CDR3 DNA: TGTGCCAGCAGTTTGGACAGGGGAGTGGGAGAGCAGTACTTC
CDR3 protein: CASSLDRGVGEQYF

clone size: few
D gene: -
J gene: TRBJ2-2
V gene: TRBV7-3
CDR3 DNA: TGTGCCAGCAGCTTAATCCAGGGCTACACCGGGGAGCTGTTTTTT
CDR3 protein: CASSLIQGYTGELFF

clone size: many
D gene: TRBD1
J gene: TRBJ1-2
V gene: TRBV9
CDR3 DNA: TGTGCCAGCAGCGACCGGACAGGGGGGACGTATGGCTACACCTTC
CDR3 protein: CASSDRTGGTYGYTF

clone size: few
D gene: TRBD2
J gene: TRBJ2-1
V gene: TRBV5-1
CDR3 DNA: TGCGCCAGCAGCTTGGAGACTAGCGGAGATTACAATGAGCAGTTCTTC
CDR3 protein: CASSLETSGDYNEQFF

clone size: many
D gene: -
J gene: TRBJ2-3
V gene: TRBV5-1
CDR3 DNA: TGCGCCAGCAGCAACCTCGGAGGGGGGTCCGCAGATACGCAGTATTTT
CDR3 protein: CASSNLGGGSADTQYF

clone size: many
D gene: -
J gene: TRBJ2-1
V gene: TRBV5-4
CDR3 DNA: TGTGCCAGCTCCTCTATAGTCACGTCGTTCAATGAGCAGTTCTTC
CDR3 protein: CASSSIVTSFNEQFF

clone size: few
D gene: TRBD2
J gene: TRBJ2-3
V gene: TRBV7-3
CDR3 DNA: TGTGCCAGCAGCCACCTGACTAGCGGGAACACAGATACGCAGTATTTT
CDR3 protein: CASSHLTSGNTDTQYF

clone size: few
D gene: TRBD1
J gene: TRBJ2-7
V gene: TRBV5-1
CDR3 DNA: TGCGCCAGCAGCTTGGTCCCGGGACAGGCTGCCTACGAGCAGTACTTC
CDR3 protein: CASSLVPGQAAYEQYF

clone size: -
D gene: -
J gene: TRBJ1-2
V gene: TRBV20-1
CDR3 DNA: TGCAGTGCTAGAGTAGGAGGAAGCGGGGGCTACACCTTC
CDR3 protein: CSARVGGSGGYTF

clone size: -
D gene: TRBD1
J gene: TRBJ2-3
V gene: TRBV24-1
CDR3 DNA: TGTGCCACCAGTGATCCGACAGGGGCCACAGATACGCAGTATTTT
CDR3 protein: CATSDPTGATDTQYF

clone size: -
D gene: -
J gene: TRBJ2-7
V gene: TRBV4-1
CDR3 DNA: TGCGCCAGCAGCCAAGATTGGGCAGACTCCTACGAGCAGTACTTC
CDR3 protein: CASSQDWADSYEQYF

clone size: -
D gene: -
J gene: TRBJ2-2
V gene: TRBV3-1
CDR3 DNA: TGTGCCAGCAGCCGCACCCTCGGGGGAGAGAACACCGGGGAGCTGTTTTTT
CDR3 protein: CASSRTLGGENTGELFF

clone size: few
D gene: -
J gene: TRBJ2-3
V gene: TRBV29-1
CDR3 DNA: TGCAGCGTTCTGGAGGGTGGGACAGATACGCAGTATTTT
CDR3 protein: CSVLEGGTDTQYF

clone size: few
D gene: TRBD2
J gene: TRBJ2-3
V gene: TRBV30
CDR3 DNA: TGTGCCTGGAGACCGCCTCTAGCGGGGGGCCCCACAGATACGCAGTATTTT
CDR3 protein: CAWRPPLAGGPTDTQYF